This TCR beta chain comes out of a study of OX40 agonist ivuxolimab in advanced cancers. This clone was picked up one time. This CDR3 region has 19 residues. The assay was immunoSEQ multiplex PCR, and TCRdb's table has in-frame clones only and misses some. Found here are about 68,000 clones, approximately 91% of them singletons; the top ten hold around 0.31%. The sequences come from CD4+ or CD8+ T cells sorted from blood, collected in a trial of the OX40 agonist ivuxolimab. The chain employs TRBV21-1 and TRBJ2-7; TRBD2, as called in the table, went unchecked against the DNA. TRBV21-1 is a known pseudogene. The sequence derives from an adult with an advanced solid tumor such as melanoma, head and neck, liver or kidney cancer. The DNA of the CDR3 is TGTGCCAGCAGCGAAATCCGGGACAGCCCTAGCGGGTGCTCCTACGAGCAGTACTTC. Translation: CASSEIRDSPSGCSYEQYF.